This T cell receptor beta chain was identified during a study of blood T cell repertoires in COVID-19. Enrolment of Seattle patients took place during active infection, and they were followed longitudinally. There are 15 residues in the CDR3. The V gene end was trimmed by 0 bases and the J gene end by 8 bases; junction bases not matched to a gene: 6. The germline V gene has CDR1 SGHDN and CDR2 FVKESK. TCRdb's table, derived via immunoSEQ multiplex PCR, lists solely in-frame clones and lacks some. The top ten hold around 6.7% of the sample, which has over 150,000 clones, around four fifths seen once. This sequence originates from a woman aged 40 to 55 with COVID-19, enrolled during active disease. The genes are TRBV14 and TRBJ2-3; 9 bases line up with TRBD2. The specimen was peripheral blood. Here the CDR3 reads CASSQEAGGWGTQYF. CDR3 bases: TGTGCCAGCAGCCAAGAAGCGGGGGGATGGGGTACGCAGTATTTT. Filled out from reference TRBV14 and TRBJ2-3, the complete variable domain reads EAGVTQFPSHSVIEKGQTVTLRCDPISGHDNLYWYRRVMGKEIKFLLHFVKESKQDESGMPNNRFLAERTGGTYSTLKVQPAELEDSGVYFCASSQEAGGWGTQYFGPGTRLTVL.